This entry lists 29 T cell receptor beta chains sequenced from one sample in a study of T cell responses to AZD1222 COVID-19 vaccine. The data were produced by immunoSEQ multiplex PCR, yet TCRdb's version contains in-frame clones alone and is incomplete. Of approximately 46,000 clones listed, around 90% were seen once; the top ten hold around 1.1%. Here the sequenced sample was peripheral blood, taken 28 days after the second AZD1222 dose. The receptors shown here come from an adult who received the AZD1222 COVID-19 vaccine.

This chain uses TRBV19 with TRBJ1-2; perhaps TRBD1 as D (6 bases). Trimming left V 5 bases short and J 7 bases short, with 17 bases between. This CDR3 region has 14 residues. CDR1 is LNHDA, CDR2 SQIVND, per germline (reference sequence). Here the CDR3 reads CASSSVGARVGYTF. In DNA form, the CDR3 reads TGTGCCAGTAGTTCCGTGGGGGCGCGGGTTGGCTACACCTTC.

The chain employs TRBV9 and TRBJ1-2; D call uncertain. Germline CDR1 reads SGDLS; CDR2 reads YYNGEE. The V end was cut by 0 bases, the J end by 4 bases, with 10 bases between. The CDR3 sequence is 14 residues long. CDR3 loop: CASSVGGALYGYTF. DNA of the CDR3: TGTGCCAGCAGCGTAGGTGGCGCACTCTATGGCTACACCTTC. Drawing the rest from reference TRBV9 and TRBJ1-2, the complete variable domain is DSGVTQTPKHLITATGQRVTLRCSPRSGDLSVYWYQQSLDQGLQFLIQYYNGEERAKGNILERFSAQQFPDLHSELNLSSLELGDSALYFCASSVGGALYGYTFGSGTRLTVV.

The rearrangement uses TRBV3-1 (or the pseudogene TRBV3-2) and TRBJ1-6; 7 bases agree with TRBD1. J lost 5 bases, V lost 3 bases, and 1 base had no gene match. This CDR3 is built from 14 residues. The germline V gene encodes CDR1 LGHDT and CDR2 YNNKEL (reference sequence). CDR3 protein: CASSHDRDNSPLHF. In DNA, the CDR3 is TGTGCCAGCAGCCACGACAGGGATAATTCACCCCTCCACTTT.

This clone was recorded a few times. V gene TRBV9 combines with J gene TRBJ2-1; 8 nucleotides agree with TRBD2. With 7 bases clipped from V and 9 bases from J, the junction kept 12 bases outside the gene matches. The CDR3 runs to 14 residues. Per germline, CDR1 SGDLS and CDR2 YYNGEE. CDR3: CASGSAGALGEQFF. CDR3 coding DNA: TGTGCCAGCGGCTCAGCGGGAGCCTTGGGTGAGCAGTTCTTC.

The chain combines TRBV3-1 (or the pseudogene TRBV3-2) with TRBJ2-1, with 9 bases fitting TRBD1. The germline CDR1 and CDR2 sequences are LGHDT and YNNKEL (reference sequence). The CDR3 covers 14 residues. After removal of 5 bases from V and 8 bases from J, the junction contained 7 bases not matched to a gene. Written as DNA, the CDR3 is TGTGCCAGCAGCTCCCGGGACAGGGTGTATGAGCAGTTCTTC. Translated, it gives CASSSRDRVYEQFF.

V usage is TRBV5-5 and J usage is TRBJ1-1; perhaps TRBD1 as D (5 bases). V dropped 0 bases and J dropped 0 bases, with 18 bases sitting between them. Germline V gene sequence: CDR1 SGHKS, CDR2 YYEKEE (reference sequence). CDR3 length: 18 amino acids. The CDR3 here is CASSLGNLVRVMNTEAFF. The CDR3 DNA reads TGTGCCAGCAGCTTGGGGAACTTGGTCAGGGTTATGAACACTGAAGCTTTCTTT.

The chain recombines TRBV20-1 with TRBJ1-2; D gene unclear. The CDR3 is 11 residues long. Germline V gives CDR1 DFQATT, CDR2 SNEGSKA (reference sequence). V was trimmed by 7 bases and J by 8 bases, leaving 14 bases between them. For the CDR3, the DNA is TGCAGTGGCGCTGTGGCTAGGGGCTACACCTTC. Translation: CSGAVARGYTF.

The chain joins TRBV14 to TRBJ2-7; perhaps TRBD2 as D (6 bases). Trimming took off 5 bases at V and 0 bases at J, with 17 bases between the two ends. CDR1 SGHDN and CDR2 FVKESK come from the germline V gene. CDR3 length: 16 amino acids. CDR3 nucleotide sequence: TGTGCCAGCAGCTTTAAGCTAGCGAATAGCTCCTACGAGCAGTACTTC. Its protein is CASSFKLANSSYEQYF.

J is TRBJ2-5 and V is TRBV5-4; D possibly corresponds to TRBD1 (6 bases). Trimming took 0 bases from V and 5 from J, leaving 11 bases between them. Germline loops: CDR1 SGHNT, CDR2 YYREEE (reference sequence). This CDR3 comprises 14 residues. The CDR3 reads CASSLEGRGETQYF. CDR3 sequence (DNA): TGTGCCAGCAGCTTGGAGGGTAGGGGGGAGACCCAGTACTTC.

V usage is TRBV11-2 and J usage is TRBJ2-3; D might be TRBD1 or TRBD2, each matching 5 bases. V gave up 5 bases and J gave up 3 bases, with 15 bases separating them. This CDR3 region has 15 residues. The V gene's germline CDR1 is SGHAT and CDR2 FQNNGV. The CDR3 DNA reads TGTGCCAGCAGCCCCGGGGTTGGGGGTACAGATACGCAGTATTTT. Translated, it gives CASSPGVGGTDTQYF. Drawing the rest from reference TRBV11-2 and TRBJ2-3, the complete variable domain is EAGVAQSPRYKIIEKRQSVAFWCNPISGHATLYWYQQILGQGPKLLIQFQNNGVVDDSQLPKDRFSAERLKGVDSTLKIQPAKLEDSAVYLCASSPGVGGTDTQYFGPGTRLTVL.

This rearrangement joins TRBV3-1 (or the pseudogene TRBV3-2) to TRBJ1-1; D is perhaps TRBD1 (6 bases). The CDR3 runs 14 residues. The V end lost 4 bases, the J end lost 8 bases, and 17 bases lay between the germline ends. Germline CDR1 is LGHDT and CDR2 is YNNKEL (reference sequence). The CDR3 region is CASSPRGGELEAFF. In DNA form, the CDR3 reads TGTGCCAGCAGCCCTCGAGGGGGTGAATTGGAAGCTTTCTTT.

The chain links TRBV29-1 to TRBJ2-3; 13 nucleotides line up with TRBD2. This CDR3 has 14 residues. CDR1 is SQVTM and CDR2 is ANQGSEA in the germline V gene. V dropped 6 bases and J dropped 4; count of bases not matched to a gene: 4. In nucleotides, the CDR3 is TGCAGCGTCGAGGGACTAGCGGGACCAGATACGCAGTATTTT. This gives the protein CSVEGLAGPDTQYF.

This clone showed up just once. The J gene is TRBJ1-3, the V gene TRBV30; a possible D gene is TRBD1 (5 bases). Germline lookup yields CDR1 GTSNPN and CDR2 SVGIG (reference sequence). Between the trimmed V and J ends, which lost 5 bases and 4 bases, there was a span of 9 bases. CDR3 length: 12 amino acids. DNA of the CDR3: TGTGCCTGGGGGACGGTCGGAAACACCATATATTTT. As protein: CAWGTVGNTIYF.

J is TRBJ1-2 and V is TRBV19, with a possible D match to TRBD1 (6 bases). CDR3 size: 14 residues. V was clipped by 2 bases and J by 5 bases, with 12 bases between them. Per the germline V gene, CDR1 is LNHDA and CDR2 is SQIVND (reference sequence). The CDR3 DNA follows: TGTGCCAGTAGTATATCTACAGGGTTGTATGGCTACACCTTC. This gives the protein CASSISTGLYGYTF.

This sequence joins TRBV3-1 (or the pseudogene TRBV3-2) and TRBJ1-5; 10 positions match TRBD1. The germline CDR1 and CDR2 sequences are LGHDT and YNNKEL (reference sequence). Trimming at V came to 4 bases and at J to 2 bases, leaving 5 bases not matched to a gene. The CDR3 consists of 16 residues. The CDR3: CASSRRDRGGNQPQHF. CDR3 DNA: TGTGCCAGCAGCCGCCGGGACAGGGGTGGCAATCAGCCCCAGCATTTT.

The chain carries TRBV5-1 and TRBJ2-7; D tentatively reads TRBD1 or TRBD2 (5 bases each). The V gene lost 4 bases and the J gene lost 6 bases, with 11 bases spanning the gap. In germline, CDR1 is SGHRS, CDR2 YFSETQ. This CDR3 contains 12 residues. The CDR3 nucleotides are TGCGCCAGCAGCCCCCAGGGAGTCGAGCAGTACTTC. Its protein is CASSPQGVEQYF.

The rearrangement uses TRBV6-2 or TRBV6-3 and TRBJ2-2; D tentatively fits TRBD1 or TRBD2 (5 bases each). Germline CDR1 MNHEY, CDR2 SVGEGT. There are 15 residues in the CDR3. Trimming removed 7 bases at V and 5 bases at J, with 17 bases between. This CDR3 reads CASTPYGGWTGELFF. The CDR3, as DNA: TGTGCCAGCACCCCCTATGGGGGTTGGACCGGGGAGCTGTTTTTT.

CDR3 nucleotide sequence: TGCGCCAGCAGCCAAGTAGCCTCGCCCACCAACATCTACGAGCAGTACTTC. This gives the protein CASSQVASPTNIYEQYF. This chain connects TRBV4-1 to TRBJ2-7; D not resolved. CDR1 and CDR2 (germline): MGHRA, YSYEKL. The germline V and J ends were trimmed by 1 base and 3 bases, with 19 bases remaining between them. The CDR3 has 17 amino acids.

The chain has TRBV20-1 and TRBJ2-3; 9 bases agree with TRBD2. The CDR3 covers 14 residues. Germline CDR1 DFQATT, CDR2 SNEGSKA (reference sequence). J lost 3 bases, V lost 3 bases, and 4 bases had no gene match. CDR3 DNA sequence: TGCAGTGCTAGTAGGCGGGAGGGGACAGATACGCAGTATTTT. This sequence encodes CSASRREGTDTQYF.

The chain uses TRBV7-9 and TRBJ1-5; D unclear. The CDR3 contains 15 residues. The germline V gene has CDR1 SEHNR and CDR2 FQNEAQ (reference sequence). V lost 1 base, J lost 4 bases, and 11 bases lay in between. The CDR3 spells CASSLVGRINQPQHF. The CDR3 DNA follows: TGTGCCAGCAGCTTAGTCGGGCGGATAAATCAGCCCCAGCATTTT.

In this sample, this clone turned up once. This rearrangement joins TRBV9 to TRBJ2-7, with TRBD2 matching over 11 bases. Germline V gene data show CDR1 as SGDLS and CDR2 as YYNGEE. V lost 4 bases, J lost 0 bases, and 6 bases stayed unmatched. The CDR3 has 16 amino acids. This chain's CDR3 is CASSPRLAGFSYEQYF. CDR3 coding DNA: TGTGCCAGCAGCCCCCGACTAGCGGGGTTCTCCTACGAGCAGTACTTC.

The chain uses TRBV10-3 and TRBJ1-5; 10 bases are a match to TRBD1. The CDR3 is 13 amino acids. The germline CDR1 and CDR2 sequences are ENHRY and SYGVKD. The CDR3 sequence is CATGTGGNQPQHF. CDR3 DNA sequence: TGTGCTACCGGGACAGGGGGCAATCAGCCCCAGCATTTT.

This chain joins TRBV6-6 and TRBJ2-3; TRBD1 aligns across 7 bases. Germline CDR1 reads MNHNY; CDR2 reads SVGAGI (reference sequence). The CDR3 is 16 residues long. Trimming took 5 bases from V and 2 from J; bases not matched to a gene: 10. As DNA, the CDR3 is TGTGCCAGCAGTACGCACAGGGGCCTAAACACAGATACGCAGTATTTT. This translates into CASSTHRGLNTDTQYF.

The rearrangement joins TRBV18 to TRBJ2-7; D call uncertain. Germline CDR1 KGHSH, CDR2 LQKENI. This CDR3 comprises 15 residues. V dropped 3 bases and J dropped 5 bases, with 17 bases sitting between them. The CDR3 here is CASSPTVDPGDEQYF. CDR3 sequence (DNA): TGTGCCAGCTCACCGACGGTAGATCCCGGCGACGAGCAGTACTTC.

The chain employs TRBV5-1 and TRBJ1-5; TRBD1 aligns across 7 bases. This CDR3 spans 15 amino acids. The V segment lost 0 bases and the J segment 5 bases; nucleotides outside the gene matches: 5. The V gene's germline CDR1 is SGHRS and CDR2 YFSETQ. CDR3 loop: CASSLGDSYHQPQHF. Written as DNA, the CDR3 is TGCGCCAGCAGCTTGGGGGACAGCTATCATCAGCCCCAGCATTTT.

The genes are TRBV10-3 and TRBJ2-1; 9 bases line up with TRBD2. Germline loops: CDR1 ENHRY, CDR2 SYGVKD. V lost 5 bases and J lost 2; bases outside the gene matches: 4. The CDR3 sequence is 15 residues long. Written as DNA, the CDR3 is TGTGCCATCAGTTTGACTAGCGGAGCCTACAATGAGCAGTTCTTC. Encoded protein: CAISLTSGAYNEQFF.

The rearrangement uses TRBV2 and TRBJ2-7; the match to TRBD1 covers 7 bases. Germline CDR1 reads SNHLY; CDR2 reads FYNNEI. J lost 5 bases, V lost 2 bases, and 6 bases had no gene match. There are 14 residues in the CDR3. CDR3 region: CASSEQGVLDEQYF. CDR3 nucleotide sequence: TGTGCCAGCAGTGAACAGGGGGTGCTTGACGAGCAGTACTTC.

The rearrangement joins TRBV25-1 to TRBJ2-1; 9 bases line up with TRBD2. Germline V lookup: CDR1 MGHDK, CDR2 SYGVNS. The CDR3 runs to 15 residues. J was trimmed by 2 bases and V by 8 bases; bases with no gene match: 7. CDR3 amino acids: CASSGSGSPYNEQFF. Written as DNA, the CDR3 is TGTGCCAGCTCGGGTAGCGGGAGCCCCTACAATGAGCAGTTCTTC.

V usage is TRBV19 and J usage is TRBJ1-2; 7 nucleotides align to TRBD1. Unmatched junction bases numbered 3, after V lost 4 bases and J lost 7 bases. The CDR3 loop spans 12 amino acids. The germline V gene has CDR1 LNHDA and CDR2 SQIVND (reference sequence). The CDR3, as DNA: TGTGCCAGTAGTACGGGACAGCCTGGCTACACCTTC. Encoded protein: CASSTGQPGYTF.